The rows below give T cell receptor beta chains drawn from one sample of a study of cytomegalovirus exposure and HLA in healthy donors. Produced via immunoSEQ multiplex PCR; TCRdb's table is partial and in-frame only. Found here are some 70,000 clones, around 74% of them singletons; the top ten hold roughly 5%. The sample was PBMCs. These TCRs come from a male donor in good health and CMV-seropositive. Each CDR3 is given with its conserved first and last residue. A D gene is named only where the DNA matches it firmly. Some rows have no size entry. The others give once, few or many, or a class for an expanded clone.

size | J | D | V | DNA | CDR3
NA | TRBJ1-2 | TRBD1 | TRBV27 | TGTGCCAGCAGAGAACCGGGACAGGCCCTCTATGGCTACACCTTC | CASREPGQALYGYTF
NA | TRBJ2-2 | TRBD2 | TRBV5-1 | TGCGCCAGCAGCTTCTCGGGGGGGTCTGGCGGGGAGCTGTTTTTT | CASSFSGGSGGELFF
NA | TRBJ2-7 | TRBD2 | TRBV9 | TGTGCCAGCAGCGATGGACTAGCAACCGGAGAGCAGTACTTC | CASSDGLATGEQYF
NA | TRBJ1-4 | NA | TRBV6-6 | TGTGCCAGCAATCTACAGGGAGGGGATGAAAAACTGTTTTTT | CASNLQGGDEKLFF
NA | TRBJ2-1 | NA | TRBV7-9 | TGTGCCAGCAGCTTAAGATTCGGCGGGGGCCTCTACAATGAGCAGTTCTTC | CASSLRFGGGLYNEQFF
NA | TRBJ1-3 | TRBD1 | TRBV15 | TGTGCCACCAGCAGACAGGGGGTGGGTTCTGGAAACACCATATATTTT | CATSRQGVGSGNTIYF
NA | TRBJ1-1 | TRBD1 | TRBV30 | TGTGCCTGGGTTACAGGGGTTGGGGCTTTCTTT | CAWVTGVGAFF
NA | TRBJ1-1 | TRBD1 | TRBV29-1 | TGCAGCGTATCGATACAGGGGATGAACACTGAAGCTTTCTTT | CSVSIQGMNTEAFF
NA | TRBJ2-7 | TRBD1 | TRBV4-1 | TGCGCCAGCAGCCAAGGACAGGGGTCCCACGAGCAGTACTTC | CASSQGQGSHEQYF
NA | TRBJ2-7 | TRBD1 | TRBV7-8 | TGTGCCAGCAGCTTACCTCGGACAGGGGGCTCCTACGAGCAGTACTTC | CASSLPRTGGSYEQYF
NA | TRBJ2-2 | NA | TRBV5-1 | TGCGCCAGCAGCTTTAACAACCGCCGGGAGCTGTTTTTT | CASSFNNRRELFF
NA | TRBJ1-2 | TRBD1 | TRBV28 | TGTGCCAGCAGTTTTATGGGGACAGGGGTCTATGGCTACACCTTC | CASSFMGTGVYGYTF
NA | TRBJ2-7 | TRBD1 | TRBV14 | TGTGCCAGCAGCTCCCCCCGGACAGGGGTTTACGAGCAGTACTTC | CASSSPRTGVYEQYF
NA | TRBJ2-4 | TRBD2 | TRBV6-5 | TGTGCCAGCAGCCCACGGGGGGGGAGAAACATTCAGTACTTC | CASSPRGGRNIQYF
once | TRBJ2-5 | NA | TRBV2 | TGTGCCAGCAGTCCTGAACTATGGTCCGGGGACCAGTACTTC | CASSPELWSGDQYF
NA | TRBJ1-2 | NA | TRBV7-2 | TGTGCCAGCAGCGACCCCGGGGGGCGTAACTATGGCTACACCTTC | CASSDPGGRNYGYTF
NA | TRBJ1-1 | TRBD1 | TRBV28 | TGTGCCAGCAGTCACCAACCGGGACAGGGGGCGAGGACTGAAGCTTTCTTT | CASSHQPGQGARTEAFF
NA | TRBJ2-3 | NA | TRBV28 | TGTGCCAGCAGGGACACGAGCACAGATACGCAGTATTTT | CASRDTSTDTQYF
once | TRBJ1-2 | NA | TRBV9 | TGTGCCAGCAGCGTAGGAGACAGTAACTATGGCTACACCTTC | CASSVGDSNYGYTF
NA | TRBJ1-2 | NA | TRBV30 | TGTGCCTGGGTCCCAGGGTTAATAAAGTTGAACTATGGCTACACCTTC | CAWVPGLIKLNYGYTF
NA | TRBJ1-5 | TRBD1 | TRBV2 | TGTGCCAGCAACATACAGGGACAGGGTTTGAATCAGCCCCAGCATTTT | CASNIQGQGLNQPQHF
NA | TRBJ2-7 | NA | TRBV4-1 | TGCGCCAGCAGCGTGACCCAAGACAGCCGAAGCCCTTACGAGCAGTACTTC | CASSVTQDSRSPYEQYF
NA | TRBJ1-4 | NA | TRBV5-1 | TGCGCCAGCAGCGGAGGCAGAGCAACGAATGAAAAACTGTTTTTT | CASSGGRATNEKLFF
NA | TRBJ2-7 | NA | TRBV5-6 | TGTGCCAGCAGCTCTCTAAGCTCCTACGAGCAGTACTTC | CASSSLSSYEQYF
NA | TRBJ1-2 | TRBD1 | TRBV6-6 | TGTGCCAGCAGTGCAGACAGGGGGAACTATGGCTACACCTTC | CASSADRGNYGYTF
NA | TRBJ2-5 | NA | TRBV6-1 | TGTGCCAGCGGAGGGGGAGGGGAACCGGAGACCCAGTACTTC | CASGGGGEPETQYF
few | TRBJ2-3 | TRBD2 | TRBV4-3 | TGCGCCAGCAGCCAGAGTCCGGGACTAGCCTTTGGAGATACGCAGTATTTT | CASSQSPGLAFGDTQYF
NA | TRBJ1-6 | TRBD1 | TRBV5-1 | TGCGCCAGCCGCTTCACGGGACAGGGAGCCTCACCCCTCCACTTT | CASRFTGQGASPLHF
NA | TRBJ2-4 | TRBD2 | TRBV5-1 | TGCGCCAGCAGCTTGACTAGCGGGGGTCGAAACATTCAGTACTTC | CASSLTSGGRNIQYF
NA | TRBJ1-3 | TRBD1 | TRBV7-9 | TGTGCCAGCAGTACCGGACAGGGGGATGCGGACACCATATATTTT | CASSTGQGDADTIYF
NA | TRBJ1-6 | NA | TRBV11-2 | TGTGCCAGCAGCTTAGTGAGGGGGAGGGGATCACCCCTCCACTTT | CASSLVRGRGSPLHF
NA | TRBJ2-7 | TRBD1 | TRBV5-6 | TGTGCCAGCAGCAGGACAGGGGGATCCTACGAGCAGTACTTC | CASSRTGGSYEQYF
NA | TRBJ2-3 | NA | TRBV4-2 | TGTGCCAGCAGCCAGGTGACACCGTTAGCAGATACGCAGTATTTT | CASSQVTPLADTQYF
once | TRBJ1-2 | NA | TRBV6-1 | TGCGCCAGCAGTGCCGGACAGACCTCTAACTATGGCTACACCTTC | CASSAGQTSNYGYTF
NA | TRBJ1-5 | NA | TRBV7-9 | TGTGCCAGCAGCTTCGATTCGGGGTTGAGTCAGCCCCAGCATTTT | CASSFDSGLSQPQHF
NA | TRBJ2-3 | NA | TRBV7-9 | TGTGCCAGCAGCCTACCCATGGCGCAGGAAAGCACAGATACGCAGTATTTT | CASSLPMAQESTDTQYF
NA | TRBJ2-5 | TRBD2 | TRBV9 | TGTGCCAGCAGCGTAGCAAGCGGGGGGGCGGAGACCCAGTACTTC | CASSVASGGAETQYF
NA | TRBJ2-7 | NA | TRBV6-5 | TGTGCCAGCAGCCTGAGACCGGGGGAGCAGTACTTC | CASSLRPGEQYF
NA | TRBJ2-7 | NA | TRBV7-6 | TGTGCCAGCAGCTTAGATTGGGCGGGGCAGCAGTACTTC | CASSLDWAGQQYF
few | TRBJ2-5 | TRBD1 | TRBV29-1 | TGCAGCGGGAGGACAGGGGGAGAGACCCAGTACTTC | CSGRTGGETQYF
NA | TRBJ1-3 | TRBD1 | TRBV7-9 | TGTGCCAGCAGCCCAACCGGGACAGGGAATCGAAACACCATATATTTT | CASSPTGTGNRNTIYF
NA | TRBJ1-2 | NA | TRBV29-1 | TGCAGCGAGACAGGAACAGCTAACTATGGCTACACCTTC | CSETGTANYGYTF
NA | TRBJ1-3 | NA | TRBV6-5 | TGTGCCACCACCAGGACAGCAACTTATGGAAACACCATATATTTT | CATTRTATYGNTIYF
NA | TRBJ1-3 | NA | TRBV13 | TGTGCCAGCAGCTTAGCCGGCAGGCCGGGAAACACCATATATTTT | CASSLAGRPGNTIYF
NA | TRBJ2-1 | TRBD2 | TRBV30 | TGTGCCTGGGGAGCGGGGGCCTCAACCTACAATGAGCAGTTCTTC | CAWGAGASTYNEQFF
once | TRBJ2-7 | NA | TRBV15 | TGTGCCACCAGCAGCCGGCGGTTGAACAACGAGCAGTACTTC | CATSSRRLNNEQYF
NA | TRBJ1-1 | NA | TRBV6-5 | TGTGCCAGCAGTTGCATAGAAAACACTGAAGCTTTCTTT | CASSCIENTEAFF
once | TRBJ1-4 | NA | TRBV23-1 | TGCGCCAGCAGTCAATCGCGGCGGGGGAGCGCTAATGAAAAACTGTTTTTT | CASSQSRRGSANEKLFF
NA | TRBJ1-2 | TRBD1 | TRBV11-2 | TGTGCCAGCAGCTTGGGACAGGGCCATGGCTACACCTTC | CASSLGQGHGYTF
NA | TRBJ2-2 | NA | TRBV10-3 | TGTGCCATCAGTAAGAGACAGGACACCGGGGAGCTGTTTTTT | CAISKRQDTGELFF
NA | TRBJ1-2 | TRBD1 | TRBV28 | TGTGCCAGCAAACCCCTGGGACAGGGGGCCGTGGGCTACACCTTC | CASKPLGQGAVGYTF